This T cell receptor (beta chain) was captured in a study of T-cell reconstitution after alpha-beta-depleted transplantation in children. The study's findings and limits: The origin of alpha-beta T cells about two months after transplant was reportedly several hundred expanded graft clones. The high TCRbeta diversity at day 60 in some patients came from surviving recipient T cells and thymic progenitors. The authors attributed T-cell counts and diversity one year after transplant mostly to newly produced T cells.

This clonotype came up many times. The antigen is unknown. It was with unique molecular identifiers that the TCRbeta library was prepared. TCRdb passed the PCR reads through MiXCR, listing each CDR3 protein once. The profile shows about 29,000 distinct CDR3 sequences, under 7% of them singletons. The CDR3 runs 14 residues. With 3 bases removed from V and 8 bases from J, the gap between germline ends came to 13 bases. Per germline, CDR1 LGHDT and CDR2 YNNKEL (reference sequence). This sample comprised PBMCs, mostly from graft donor cells, obtained 180 days after TCRalphabeta/CD19-depleted stem cell transplant. J is TRBJ1-4 and V is TRBV3-1, with no clear D. The TCR originated in a male patient younger than 18 who had a stem cell transplant for acute myeloid leukemia, so the T cells may come from the graft donor. The CDR3 sequence: CASSQRTELEKLFF. The CDR3 DNA reads as TGTGCCAGCAGCCAGCGGACGGAACTAGAAAAACTGTTTTTT.